This T cell receptor beta chain was sequenced during a study of cytomegalovirus exposure and HLA in healthy donors. Notes on the study in general: Later work found that TCR association rates differed between HLA loci; DRB1 had the most and HLA-C the fewest. Indistinguishability led to the exclusion of some V segments, TRBV6-2 and TRBV6-3 included.

Trimming at V came to 5 bases and at J to 2 bases, leaving 3 bases not matched to a gene. CDR1 is SNHLY and CDR2 is FYNNEI in the germline V gene. The CDR3 runs 14 residues. Comment on this clone: As yet, its antigen is unknown.

The PCR ran on 60 Vbeta and 13 Jbeta primers. Sequencing was performed with immunoSEQ multiplex PCR; in TCRdb, only in-frame clones are kept and a portion is missing. The table includes 89,000 or so clones, roughly 86% detected once. This clonotype was sampled from a young woman in good health and CMV-seropositive. Source material: PBMCs. The V gene is TRBV2, the J gene TRBJ1-5; TRBD1 matches at 7 bases. In nucleotides, the CDR3 is TGTGCCAGCAGTATAGGACAGGGCAATCAGCCCCAGCATTTT. Translating gives CASSIGQGNQPQHF.